This entry lists 20 T cell receptor beta chains sequenced from one sample in a study of shared clonotypes between healthy human individuals. Generated by immunoSEQ multiplex PCR, the TCRdb table keeps only in-frame clones and is missing some. The sample lists about 1.5 million clones, around 98% seen once, with roughly 0.4% in the top ten. The source material was naive CD4+ T cells sorted from blood. Sample subset: CD45RA+ positively selected. These receptors all come from a man aged 30 to 39 in good health.

The chain employs TRBV29-1 and TRBJ1-4; the D gene is possibly TRBD1 (5 bases). The germline V gene encodes CDR1 SQVTM and CDR2 ANQGSEA. This CDR3 is built from 14 residues. Trimming stripped 7 bases from V and 5 bases from J, with 17 bases between. As DNA, the CDR3 is TGCAGCGCAAGAGCGGGACGGCCGAATGAAAAACTGTTTTTT. Its translation: CSARAGRPNEKLFF.

This clone has a handful of counts. The gene calls are TRBV7-3 and TRBJ2-7, with unresolved D. This CDR3 region has 13 residues. Germline V CDR1 and CDR2: SGHTA, FQGTGA. V dropped 2 bases and J dropped 4 bases, with 9 bases sitting between them. CDR3 sequence reads: CASSLVFGYEQYF. In DNA, the CDR3 is TGTGCCAGCAGCTTAGTGTTCGGTTACGAGCAGTACTTC.

This sequence joins TRBV6-1 and TRBJ1-5; weak D call: TRBD1 (6 bases). Germline V CDR1 and CDR2: MNHNS, SASEGT. The CDR3 is made up of 15 amino acids. The V end lost 6 bases, the J end lost 1 base, and 13 bases lay between the germline ends. CDR3 sequence reads: CASRLGGGSNQPQHF. The CDR3 region has the DNA TGTGCCAGCAGATTAGGGGGAGGGAGCAATCAGCCCCAGCATTTT.

This chain uses TRBV5-4 with TRBJ1-4, with D unclear. The CDR3 contains 15 residues. The V end lost 5 bases, the J end lost 6 bases, and 17 bases lay between the germline ends. Germline values: CDR1 SGHNT, CDR2 YYREEE (reference sequence). The CDR3 coding sequence is TGTGCCAGCAGTTTGAGCCCGTACCCGGATGAAAAACTGTTTTTT. It is translated as CASSLSPYPDEKLFF.

V is TRBV6-1 and J is TRBJ1-2; D not certain. This CDR3 is 17 amino acids long. Germline V gene data show CDR1 as MNHNS and CDR2 as SASEGT. The V and J ends lost 4 bases and 5 bases respectively, with 23 bases between them. Here the CDR3 DNA reads TGTGCCAGCAGTGTCTGGGTCGGAGGGTTCTCGGGATATGGCTACACCTTC. Amino acid sequence: CASSVWVGGFSGYGYTF.

The J gene is TRBJ2-2, the V gene TRBV6-5, with 7 bases lining up with TRBD1. Trimming took 2 bases from V and 5 from J; bases not matched to a gene: 5. Germline CDR1 is MNHEY and CDR2 is SVGAGI. The CDR3 is 15 residues long. The CDR3 is CASSYRAGGTGELFF. The CDR3 nucleotides are TGTGCCAGCAGTTACCGGGCAGGGGGTACCGGGGAGCTGTTTTTT.

This chain joins TRBV2 and TRBJ1-1; D is perhaps TRBD1 (5 bases). Trimming removed 6 bases from V and 4 bases from J, with 15 bases in between. The CDR3 loop spans 14 amino acids. The germline gives CDR1 SNHLY, CDR2 FYNNEI. In DNA form, the CDR3 reads TGTGCCAGCAGGGTCGGACCAAGGGGCACTGAAGCTTTCTTT. Its translation: CASRVGPRGTEAFF.

The CDR3 region is CASSPQQLVNEQFF. CDR3 bases: TGTGCCAGCTCACCCCAACAGTTGGTGAATGAGCAGTTCTTC. This sequence joins TRBV18 and TRBJ2-1; no definite D call. Deletions cut 3 bases from V and 7 bases from J, with 13 bases between. Germline V gives CDR1 KGHSH, CDR2 LQKENI. The CDR3 spans 14 residues.

The chain combines TRBV7-8 with TRBJ2-5; the match to TRBD1 covers 8 bases. Germline lookup yields CDR1 SGHVS and CDR2 FQNEAQ. The length of the CDR3 is 16 residues. The ends lost 5 bases at V and 2 bases at J; junction bases unmatched: 10. Here the CDR3 reads CASSPRTGPRQETQYF. CDR3 bases: TGTGCCAGCAGCCCTCGGACAGGGCCACGACAAGAGACCCAGTACTTC.

The chain joins TRBV7-6 to TRBJ2-6; D gene unclear. The CDR3 covers 15 residues. The ends were cut back, 4 bases at V and 4 bases at J, with 11 bases in the middle. The germline gives CDR1 SGHVS, CDR2 FNYEAQ. CDR3 loop: CASSSFGSGANVLTF. CDR3 DNA sequence: TGTGCCAGCAGCTCATTTGGATCCGGGGCCAACGTCCTGACTTTC.

This rearrangement joins TRBV25-1 to TRBJ2-2; D is unclear. Trimming took 1 base from V and 6 from J, leaving 12 bases between them. This CDR3 contains 15 residues. CDR1 and CDR2 from the germline V gene are MGHDK and SYGVNS. As DNA, the CDR3 is TGTGCCAGCAGTGAATTAGATGTGGTGGCCGGGGAGCTGTTTTTT. This sequence encodes CASSELDVVAGELFF.

CDR3 coding DNA: TGTGCCAGCAGTGAAAGACCCCGCTCCTACAATGAGCAGTTCTTC. It encodes CASSERPRSYNEQFF. The chain carries TRBV9 and TRBJ2-1; no reliable D call. V shed 5 bases and J shed 0 bases, with 12 bases lying between them. The CDR3 length is 15 residues. CDR1 and CDR2 (germline): SGDLS, YYNGEE. The full variable domain, with the rest looked up from reference TRBV9 and TRBJ2-1, is DSGVTQTPKHLITATGQRVTLRCSPRSGDLSVYWYQQSLDQGLQFLIQYYNGEERAKGNILERFSAQQFPDLHSELNLSSLELGDSALYFCASSERPRSYNEQFFGPGTRLTVL.

This rearrangement joins TRBV19 to TRBJ2-1; TRBD2 agrees at 7 bases. The germline V gene encodes CDR1 LNHDA and CDR2 SQIVND (reference sequence). The ends lost 2 bases at V and 6 bases at J; junction bases unmatched: 4. The length of the CDR3 is 14 residues. The chain's CDR3 is CASSISGGSNEQFF. In DNA form, the CDR3 reads TGTGCCAGTAGTATATCGGGCGGGAGCAATGAGCAGTTCTTC. Combining the CDR3 with reference TRBV19 and TRBJ2-1 gives the whole variable domain DGGITQSPKYLFRKEGQNVTLSCEQNLNHDAMYWYRQDPGQGLRLIYYSQIVNDFQKGDIAEGYSVSREKKESFPLTVTSAQKNPTAFYLCASSISGGSNEQFFGPGTRLTVL.

The chain joins TRBV13 to TRBJ2-7; D possibly corresponds to TRBD2 (7 bases). Trimming removed 3 bases at V and 7 bases at J, with 10 bases between. This CDR3 is built from 12 residues. Germline CDR1 is PRHDT and CDR2 is FYEKMQ (reference sequence). The CDR3 spells CASSFRGGEQYF. For the CDR3, the DNA is TGTGCCAGCAGCTTCAGGGGAGGGGAGCAGTACTTC.

The V gene is TRBV29-1, the J gene TRBJ2-1, with 14 bases lining up with TRBD2. V was clipped by 6 bases and J by 6 bases; unmatched bases: 7. This CDR3 has 15 amino acids. Per the germline V gene, CDR1 is SQVTM and CDR2 is ANQGSEA. The CDR3, as DNA: TGCAGCGTGGGACTAGCGGGAGTTATCCCCAATGAGCAGTTCTTC. Translated: CSVGLAGVIPNEQFF.

The chain couples TRBV12-5 to TRBJ2-3, with 8 bases lining up with TRBD2. The germline CDR1 and CDR2 sequences are LGHNT and FRNRAP. With V trimmed by 3 bases and J by 3 bases, 5 bases remained unmatched. The CDR3 spans 15 residues. The CDR3 nucleotides read TGTGCTAGTGGTTTTGAAGCGGGAGTTACAGATACGCAGTATTTT. Translated, it gives CASGFEAGVTDTQYF.

CDR3 nucleotides: TGTGCCAGCAGCCACTGGGAGAACACTGAAGCTTTCTTT. It translates to CASSHWENTEAFF. This chain connects TRBV14 to TRBJ1-1; D not certain. This CDR3 spans 13 amino acids. Looked up from germline, CDR1 is SGHDN and CDR2 is FVKESK. V gave up 3 bases and J gave up 1 base, with 6 bases separating them.

V is TRBV7-2 and J is TRBJ2-2, with 11 nucleotides matching TRBD1. The CDR3 has 19 amino acids. Germline CDR1 is SGHTA and CDR2 is FQGNSA. The V and J ends lost 6 bases and 0 bases, in that order; junction bases with no gene match: 12. CDR3 residues: CASSDPGQGVFSNTGELFF. The DNA for the CDR3 is TGTGCCAGCAGTGACCCGGGACAGGGGGTATTTTCGAACACCGGGGAGCTGTTTTTT.

V gene TRBV18 combines with J gene TRBJ2-1; D is perhaps TRBD1 (6 bases). V lost 3 bases, J lost 5 bases, and 20 bases lay in between. The CDR3 contains 17 residues. Germline lookup yields CDR1 KGHSH and CDR2 LQKENI. Here the CDR3 DNA reads TGTGCCAGCTCACCTCCCGAGGGGCAGGGGTCGGACAATGAGCAGTTCTTC. Translating gives CASSPPEGQGSDNEQFF. Using reference TRBV18 and TRBJ2-1 for the parts outside the CDR3, the full variable domain is NAGVMQNPRHLVRRRGQEARLRCSPMKGHSHVYWYRQLPEEGLKFMVYLQKENIIDESGMPKERFSAEFPKEGPSILRIQQVVRGDSAAYFCASSPPEGQGSDNEQFFGPGTRLTVL.

The genes are TRBV6-5 and TRBJ1-1; tentative D call: TRBD1 (5 bases). The V gene's germline CDR1 is MNHEY and CDR2 SVGAGI. The length of the CDR3 is 13 residues. V gave up 8 bases and J gave up 5 bases, with 15 bases separating them. The DNA of the CDR3 is TGTGCCAGCGGGAAGGGGTTGAGGACTGAAGCTTTCTTT. Protein: CASGKGLRTEAFF.